This T cell receptor (beta chain) was identified during a study of type 1 and type 2 diabetes patients. Each diabetic donor fulfilled classification criteria for either type 1 or type 2. Each participant gave 9.5 to 10 milliliters of peripheral blood. This clonotype was found a few times. The CDR3 covers 13 residues. V lost 6 bases to trimming and J lost 3 bases, with 11 bases between them. CDR1 and CDR2 from the germline V gene are LNHDA and SQIVND (reference sequence). PCR was run on genomic DNA. A primer set of 30 forward and 13 reverse primers amplified the CDR3. MiXCR, applied by TCRdb to the multiplex PCR reads, yields one record per CDR3 protein. The sample consists of fewer than 350,000 distinct CDR3 sequences, 45% to 60% of them appearing once.

Sequencing used peripheral blood mononuclear cells (PBMCs). The receptor was isolated from a young man with type 2 diabetes. This sequence joins TRBV19 and TRBJ1-1; D not certain. The CDR3 loop is CASSRGRDTEAFF. CDR3 bases: TGTGCCAGTAGCAGAGGGAGGGACACTGAAGCTTTCTTT.